This is a list of T cell receptor beta chains from one sample in a study of chemoradiotherapy in HPV16-positive cancers. The assay was immunoSEQ multiplex PCR, and TCRdb's table has in-frame clones only and misses some. The sample holds about 9,500 clones, about four fifths seen once. The sequenced sample was blood, obtained from a patient who underwent chemoradiotherapy. These receptors came from a human donor with HPV-associated anogenital cancer. Both conserved end residues are part of each CDR3. The D gene is left open where the match is weak. Part of the rows lack a size; the others show once, few, many or a class for expanded clones.

V	D	size	J	CDR3	DNA
TRBV10-3	TRBD1	few	TRBJ1-1	CATKQAGGSEAFF	TGTGCCACTAAACAGGCAGGGGGGTCTGAAGCTTTCTTT
TRBV11-2	TRBD1	.	TRBJ2-7	CASTGTGVSYEQYF	TGTGCCAGCACCGGGACAGGGGTATCCTACGAGCAGTACTTC
TRBV7-9	.	once	TRBJ2-7	CASSISGNIYEQYF	TGTGCCAGCAGCATCTCGGGGAACATCTACGAGCAGTACTTC
TRBV7-2	.	.	TRBJ1-2	CASSLRQGGYTF	TGTGCCAGCAGCTTACGTCAGGGTGGCTACACCTTC
TRBV11-2	.	few	TRBJ1-1	CASRWTFRNTEAFF	TGTGCCAGCAGGTGGACATTCCGGAACACTGAAGCTTTCTTT
TRBV9	TRBD2	.	TRBJ2-6	CASRIASSGGPLDSSGANVLTF	TGTGCCAGCAGAATAGCCAGTAGCGGGGGGCCGCTAGATTCATCTGGGGCCAACGTCCTGACTTTC
TRBV5-1	TRBD2	.	TRBJ2-3	CASSLPLGLAGETDTQYF	TGCGCCAGCAGCTTGCCGTTGGGACTAGCGGGGGAAACAGATACGCAGTATTTT
TRBV7-2	TRBD1	.	TRBJ1-6	CASSPDRGVSPLHF	TGTGCCAGCAGCCCGGACAGGGGAGTCTCACCCCTCCACTTT
TRBV18	.	.	TRBJ2-2	CASSPGHLDTGELFF	TGTGCCAGCTCTCCCGGACATCTTGACACCGGGGAGCTGTTTTTT
TRBV9	.	.	TRBJ2-2	CASSPRVDPNTGELFF	TGTGCCAGCAGCCCGAGGGTGGATCCGAACACCGGGGAGCTGTTTTTT
TRBV7-9	TRBD1	.	TRBJ2-7	CASSRTGGSYEQYF	TGTGCCAGCAGCCGGACAGGGGGCTCCTACGAGCAGTACTTC
TRBV7-3	.	.	TRBJ2-7	CASSPHGGPEQYF	TGTGCCAGCAGCCCCCATGGGGGGCCCGAGCAGTACTTC
TRBV18	.	.	TRBJ1-2	CASSPAGQNSAYHYGYTF	TGTGCCAGCTCACCTGCCGGACAGAATTCAGCCTATCACTATGGCTACACCTTC
TRBV6-4	.	few	TRBJ2-1	CASSAEGGSYNEQFF	TGTGCCAGCAGTGCGGAAGGGGGCTCCTACAATGAGCAGTTCTTC
TRBV28	TRBD2	.	TRBJ2-7	CASSSAGTTPYEQYF	TGTGCCAGCAGTTCCGCCGGGACTACTCCCTACGAGCAGTACTTC
TRBV7-2	TRBD1	.	TRBJ2-7	CASSLMGQGAGEQYF	TGTGCCAGCAGCTTAATGGGTCAGGGGGCGGGTGAGCAGTACTTC
TRBV11-2	.	.	TRBJ2-2	CASSFSYSPYTGELFF	TGTGCCAGCAGCTTTAGTTACAGTCCGTATACCGGGGAGCTGTTTTTT
TRBV19	.	.	TRBJ2-7	CASSGGRGAPYEQYF	TGTGCCAGTAGTGGCGGGCGGGGTGCCCCCTACGAGCAGTACTTC